This T cell receptor (beta chain) was found in a study of T cells in Graves' hyperthyroidism and ophthalmopathy (dated by TCRdb to the late 2010s). For context, the study as a whole: Peripheral blood was sampled at the time of initial diagnosis, prior to any treatment. To identify distinguishing TCR V-J signatures, a discovery cohort of 95 to 100 patients was used, comprising 40 to 45 with Graves' ophthalmopathy and under 60 with stable Graves' hyperthyroidism. Whether ophthalmopathy could be predicted prospectively was tested in an independent validation cohort made up of fewer than 20 hyperthyroidism patients plus 17 patients who later progressed to ophthalmopathy. The 85 to 100 discovery patients were randomly split 7:3 into training and test sets. In roughly six Graves' hyperthyroidism patients, the study also compared T-cell repertoires from thyroid tissue with T-cell repertoires from blood. Following sampling, methimazole starting at 30 mg daily was given to hyperthyroidism patients, and high-dose intravenous methylprednisolone was given to ophthalmopathy patients. The paper reports TCR Vbeta CDR3 sequencing of 135 peripheral blood samples: under 45 ophthalmopathy, 75 to 80 hyperthyroidism and approximately 17 progressor patients.

What the work shows at the level of the full study, not this receptor alone: In cross-validation, a model built on a 13 V-J signature told ophthalmopathy apart from stable hyperthyroidism with less than 90% sensitivity and about 81% specificity, and in testing the same model reached 80%/75%. Blood samples also contained most of the expanded thyroid clonotypes (frequency above 0.001), which suggests that blood repertoires may reflect thyroid immune responses. During validation, the model predicted progression to ophthalmopathy a median of approximately 7 months ahead of onset, with roughly 65% sensitivity and 72% to 80% specificity. No statistical method was used to set the sample size in advance, and investigators knew the group allocation.

The CDR3 measures 13 amino acids from cysteine to phenylalanine. Solely the CDR3 DNA is kept, with 39 bases framed from the first base. CDR1 and CDR2 (MNHEY, SMNVEV) derive from the germline V gene (reference sequence). V is shortened by 8 bases, J by 4 bases, and the region joining them spans 14 bases. Hyperthyroidism patients were newly diagnosed, had a disease duration of under 2 months, and were aged 18 to 65 years. The study excluded patients with uncontrolled infections, other autoimmune diseases, pregnancy or lactation. Clinical symptoms, serum thyroxine and TRAb, thyroid ultrasound, and orbital computed tomography formed the basis for the diagnoses. Blood from progressor patients was collected at the time of first diagnosis with hyperthyroidism, before any ophthalmopathy symptoms had appeared. PBMCs were separated from 8 to 10 ml of fresh peripheral blood using Ficoll-Paque density gradient centrifugation. Progressor patients were first diagnosed with Graves' hyperthyroidism and then developed ophthalmopathy during follow-up. Total RNA was extracted using Trizol reagent, and RNA quality was assessed on an Agilent 2100 Bioanalyzer.

The TCR beta CDR3 regions were amplified from RNA transcripts. For the first round of RT-PCR on the TCR CDR3, the HTBI primer set was used together with the Qiagen OneStep RT-PCR kit. The libraries were constructed in a second round of multiplex PCR and then size-selected and purified. Paired-end sequencing of the libraries was performed with 100 bp reads on an Illumina HiSeq2000. The authors processed their data as follows. Raw data were processed with SOAPnuke, discarding reads with adapters, uncalled bases, mean Phred below 15, or no exact constant-primer or identifier match. High-quality paired reads were merged using COPE v1.2.5, and each unique nucleotide sequence was defined as a clonotype. MiTCR v1.1 was used to align the clonotypes against IMGT TRBV, TRBD and TRBJ reference segments. Analysis was restricted to V-J combinations with a frequency above 0.0001, which covered about 99% of repertoires. The TCS score was defined as the ratio of F50 (clonal expansion) to E x V (chaos), calculated using BLOSUM62-based TCRdist between CDR3 peptides within each V-J. Welch's t-statistics and random forest reduced roughly 530 V-J features to around 14, which were used in a naive Bayes classifier (R e1071). TCRdb reanalyzed the raw reads on its own, using fastp at Q25 for trimming and MiXCR for clone calling, and kept in-frame beta chains. Entries are consolidated by CDR3 protein sequence, retaining the most common genes and DNA. Here the V and J calls rest on TCRdb's processing, not on the authors' analysis. The sample table holds about 250,000 distinct CDR3 sequences, of which approximately 16% were seen once. About 30% of the sample is held by the ten biggest clonotypes.

This clonotype was picked up a small number of times. Its antigen is not yet known. There are no base qualities to consult, and no much larger clone falls within one base. This sequence was found in a woman aged 50 to 65 with Graves' hyperthyroidism that later progressed to Graves' ophthalmopathy. The sequence is built from TRBV27 and TRBJ2-5; TRBD2 might be the D gene, on 5 matching bases. Sequencing was carried out using blood. The CDR3 has the sequence CASGEPGVETQYF. Here is the DNA: TGTGCCAGCGGGGAACCCGGGGTAGAGACCCAGTACTTC.